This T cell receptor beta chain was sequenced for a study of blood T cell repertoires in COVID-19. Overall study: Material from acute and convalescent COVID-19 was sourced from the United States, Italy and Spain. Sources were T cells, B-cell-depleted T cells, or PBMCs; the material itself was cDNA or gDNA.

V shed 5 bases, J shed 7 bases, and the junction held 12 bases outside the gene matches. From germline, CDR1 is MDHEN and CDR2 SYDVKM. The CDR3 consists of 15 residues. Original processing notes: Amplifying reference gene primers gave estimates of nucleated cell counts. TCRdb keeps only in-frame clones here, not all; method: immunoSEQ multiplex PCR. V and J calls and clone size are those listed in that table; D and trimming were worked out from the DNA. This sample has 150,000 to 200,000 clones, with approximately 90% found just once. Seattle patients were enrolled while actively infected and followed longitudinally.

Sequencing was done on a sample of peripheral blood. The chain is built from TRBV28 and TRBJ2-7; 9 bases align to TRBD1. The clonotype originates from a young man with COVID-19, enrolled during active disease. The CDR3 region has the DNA TGTGCCAGCAGTGGGACAGGGACTCGTGTCTGGGAGCAGTACTTC. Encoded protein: CASSGTGTRVWEQYF.